This entry is about one T cell receptor (beta chain). This sample was taken from a study of T-cell reconstitution after alpha-beta-depleted transplantation in children. Trimming left V 4 bases short and J 3 bases short, with 16 bases between. The CDR3 covers 15 residues. Germline values: CDR1 SGHDT, CDR2 YYEEEE. Preparing the TCRbeta library involved the use of unique molecular identifiers. TCRdb re-called the PCR reads with MiXCR, one entry per CDR3 protein. Here the sample spans some 500,000 distinct CDR3 sequences, about 18% being singletons. The chain uses TRBV5-6 and TRBJ1-2, with D tentatively TRBD1 (6 bases). Sample: PBMCs from the stem cell graft donor, taken from the stem cell graft. The TCR was taken from a human donor who donated a stem cell graft to a child with acute lymphoblastic leukemia. CDR3 nucleotides: TGTGCCAGCAGCCAAATGGGGGCGAGGGACTATGGCTACACCTTC. Translated, it gives CASSQMGARDYGYTF.